This T cell receptor (beta chain) was sequenced in a study of blood T cell repertoires in COVID-19. On the study more broadly: The cDNA or gDNA used as material had been derived from T cells, B-cell-depleted T cells, or PBMCs.

The CDR3 spans 15 residues. Germline CDR1 is SGHRS and CDR2 is YFSETQ. V lost 3 bases and J 5 bases, leaving 14 bases between the germline ends. In the study's own analysis: Quantification of nucleated cells was approximated via reference gene primer amplification. Profiling relied on immunoSEQ multiplex PCR, and the TCRdb table lists in-frame clones only, not all of them. Clonal size and the V and J genes are those of that table, whereas D and trimming came from the DNA. The sample carries about 270,000 clones, roughly 91% recorded once. Participant reports of clinical history set cohort assignment. Sequencing was carried out using PBMCs or T cells enriched from blood (not recorded which). This TCR was recovered from a woman aged 60 to 75 in a cohort exposed to, infected with or recovered from COVID-19 (not recorded which). This chain uses TRBV5-1 with TRBJ2-2; a possible D gene is TRBD1 (5 bases). CDR3 amino acids: CASSSEPQGTGELFF. The CDR3 coding sequence is TGCGCCAGCAGCTCCGAACCCCAGGGAACCGGGGAGCTGTTTTTT. The full variable domain, with the rest looked up from reference TRBV5-1 and TRBJ2-2, is KAGVTQTPRYLIKTRGQQVTLSCSPISGHRSVSWYQQTPGQGLQFLFEYFSETQRNKGNFPGRFSGRQFSNSRSEMNVSTLELGDSALYLCASSSEPQGTGELFFGEGSRLTVL.